This TCR beta chain was sequenced for a study of T cell repertoires in cytomegalovirus infection. On the study more broadly: CMV infection together with matching HLA type was indicated by public TCR beta signatures.

V lost 1 base and J lost 5; bases outside the gene matches: 6. This CDR3 has 16 amino acids. CDR1 and CDR2 (germline): LNHNV, YYDKDF (reference sequence). A single record per CDR3 protein comes from TCRdb applying MiXCR to the reads. This sample has around 530,000 distinct CDR3 sequences, with 26% found just once. V is TRBV15 and J is TRBJ2-1, with 9 positions matching TRBD2. The sequence was collected from a human donor in good health (CMV status not recorded). Some clones in this sample may be carry-over from other donors' samples. The sample consisted of PBMCs. The CDR3 region is CATSRGLAGAHNEQFF. Written as DNA, the CDR3 is TGTGCCACCAGCAGAGGGTTAGCGGGAGCTCACAATGAGCAGTTCTTC.